This paragraph reports one TCR beta chain. This specimen comes from a study of T cell responses to AZD1222 COVID-19 vaccine. Profiling relied on immunoSEQ multiplex PCR, and the TCRdb table lists in-frame clones only, not all of them. The table has 120,000 or so clones, around nine tenths seen once. Unmatched junction bases numbered 4, after V lost 6 bases and J lost 3 bases. Germline V gene data show CDR1 as MNHEY and CDR2 as SVGEGT. The CDR3 spans 15 residues. The sequence was collected from an adult in good health. The sequencing used peripheral blood, collected on day 0 of AZD1222 vaccination. This chain uses TRBV6-2 or TRBV6-3 with TRBJ2-6, with 8 bases identical to TRBD1. The CDR3 bases are TGTGCCAGCAGCACGACAGGGGTTGGGGCCAACGTCCTGACTTTC. It codes for CASSTTGVGANVLTF.